This T cell receptor (beta chain) was captured in a study of blood T cell repertoires in COVID-19. On the study more broadly: There were acute and convalescent COVID-19 samples, and they came from the United States, Italy and Spain. PBMCs, B-cell-depleted T cells, or T cells provided the cDNA or gDNA that made up the material.

As handled by the study authors: Scientists estimated how many nucleated cells there were by amplifying reference gene primers. The method was immunoSEQ multiplex PCR; TCRdb's version includes in-frame clones alone and lacks a portion of them. V and J calls plus clone size are reproduced from that table; the DNA served to infer D and trimming. The table has around 80,000 clones, around 80% seen once. CDR3 length equals 13 residues. Germline CDR1 GTSNPN, CDR2 SVGIG (reference sequence). The source material was peripheral blood. This chain joins TRBV30 and TRBJ1-5; the match to TRBD1 covers 8 bases. This receptor was obtained from a woman older than 75 with active or convalescent COVID-19. CDR3 sequence reads: CASPGTGNQPQHF. The CDR3 nucleotides read TGTGCTTCGCCCGGGACAGGTAATCAGCCCCAGCATTTT.